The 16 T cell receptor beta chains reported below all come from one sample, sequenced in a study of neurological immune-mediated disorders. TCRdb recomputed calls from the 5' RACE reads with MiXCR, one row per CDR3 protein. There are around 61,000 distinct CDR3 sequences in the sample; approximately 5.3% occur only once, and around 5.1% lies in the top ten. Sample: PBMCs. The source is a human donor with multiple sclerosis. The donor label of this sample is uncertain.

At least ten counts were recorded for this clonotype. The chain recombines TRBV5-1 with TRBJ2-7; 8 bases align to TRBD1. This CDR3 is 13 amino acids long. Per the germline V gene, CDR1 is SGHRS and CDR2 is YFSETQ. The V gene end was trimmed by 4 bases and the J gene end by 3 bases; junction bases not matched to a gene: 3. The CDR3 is CASSNTGGYEQYF. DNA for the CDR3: TGCGCCAGCAGCAACACAGGGGGCTACGAGCAGTACTTC.

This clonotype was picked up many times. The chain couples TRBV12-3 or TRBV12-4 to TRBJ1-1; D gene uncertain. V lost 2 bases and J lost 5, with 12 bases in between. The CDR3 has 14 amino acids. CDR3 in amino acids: CASSLRRRVTEAFF. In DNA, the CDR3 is TGTGCCAGCAGTTTAAGACGGCGGGTTACTGAAGCTTTCTTT.

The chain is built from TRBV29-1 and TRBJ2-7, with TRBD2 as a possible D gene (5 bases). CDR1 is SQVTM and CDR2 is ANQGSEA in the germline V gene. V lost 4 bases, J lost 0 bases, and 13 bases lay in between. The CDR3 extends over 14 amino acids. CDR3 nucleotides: TGCAGCGTTGTTGAGCCGGGAACCTCCTACGAGCAGTACTTC. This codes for CSVVEPGTSYEQYF.

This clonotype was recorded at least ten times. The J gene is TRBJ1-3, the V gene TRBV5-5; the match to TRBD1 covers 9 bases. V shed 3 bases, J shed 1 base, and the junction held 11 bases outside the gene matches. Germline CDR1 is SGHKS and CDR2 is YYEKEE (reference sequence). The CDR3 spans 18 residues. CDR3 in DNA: TGTGCCAGCAGCTCCGGGACAGGGCCTTATAAGTCTGGAAACACCATATATTTT. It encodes CASSSGTGPYKSGNTIYF.

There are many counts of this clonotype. CDR3 protein: CSARKDTLNEKLFF. Written as DNA, the CDR3 is TGCAGTGCTAGGAAGGACACGCTTAATGAAAAACTGTTTTTT. The rearrangement joins TRBV20-1 to TRBJ1-4; TRBD1 might be the D (5 bases). The CDR3 runs to 14 residues. Germline V gene data show CDR1 as DFQATT and CDR2 as SNEGSKA (reference sequence). The ends were cut back, 3 bases at V and 4 bases at J, with 12 bases in the middle.

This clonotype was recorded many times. CDR3 loop: CASSLGGRGPDTQYF. CDR3 bases: TGCGCCAGCAGCTTGGGAGGCCGCGGCCCGGATACGCAGTATTTT. V gene TRBV5-1 combines with J gene TRBJ2-3, with no clear D. CDR1 and CDR2 (germline): SGHRS, YFSETQ. Deletions cut 0 bases from V and 6 bases from J, with 14 bases between. This CDR3 is built from 15 residues.

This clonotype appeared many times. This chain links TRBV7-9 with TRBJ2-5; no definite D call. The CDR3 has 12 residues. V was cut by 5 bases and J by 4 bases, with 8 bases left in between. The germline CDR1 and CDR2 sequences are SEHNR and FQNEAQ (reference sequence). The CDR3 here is CASSVLRETQYF. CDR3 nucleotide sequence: TGTGCCAGCAGCGTGTTGAGAGAGACCCAGTACTTC.

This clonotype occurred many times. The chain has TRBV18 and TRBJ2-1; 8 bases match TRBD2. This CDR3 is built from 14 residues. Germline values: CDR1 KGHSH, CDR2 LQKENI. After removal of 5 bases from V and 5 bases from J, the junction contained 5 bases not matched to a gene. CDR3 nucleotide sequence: TGTGCCAGCTCAGGGACTAGAGGCCACAATGAGCAGTTCTTC. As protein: CASSGTRGHNEQFF.

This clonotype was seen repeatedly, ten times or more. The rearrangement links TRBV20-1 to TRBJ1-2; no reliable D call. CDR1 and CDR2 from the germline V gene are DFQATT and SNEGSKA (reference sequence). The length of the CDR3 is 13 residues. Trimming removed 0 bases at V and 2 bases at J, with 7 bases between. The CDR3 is CSARDGVNYGYTF. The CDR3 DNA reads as TGCAGTGCTAGAGATGGGGTGAACTATGGCTACACCTTC.

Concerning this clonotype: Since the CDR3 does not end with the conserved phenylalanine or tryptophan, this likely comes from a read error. The DNA for the CDR3 is TGTGCCAGCAGCTTAGGAGGGGGCACCTACGAGCAGTACTAC. Its translation: CASSLGGGTYEQYY. The chain couples TRBV7-2 to TRBJ2-7, with 7 bases lining up with TRBD1. The germline gives CDR1 SGHTA, CDR2 FQGNSA. J was trimmed by 2 bases and V by 1 base; bases with no gene match: 2. The CDR3 is 14 amino acids.

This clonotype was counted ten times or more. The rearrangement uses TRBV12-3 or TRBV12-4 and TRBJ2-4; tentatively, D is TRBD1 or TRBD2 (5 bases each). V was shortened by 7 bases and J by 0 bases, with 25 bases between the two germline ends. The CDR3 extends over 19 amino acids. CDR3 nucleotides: TGTGCCAGCAAACGGGGCGGTCACCGCAACGTGGTAGCCAAAAACATTCAGTACTTC. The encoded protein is CASKRGGHRNVVAKNIQYF.

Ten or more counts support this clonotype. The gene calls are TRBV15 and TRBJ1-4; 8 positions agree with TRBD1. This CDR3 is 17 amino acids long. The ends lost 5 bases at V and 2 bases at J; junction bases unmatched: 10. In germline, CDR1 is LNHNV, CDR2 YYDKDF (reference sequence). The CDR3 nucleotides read TGTGCCACCAGCTCTGGACAGGGAAGGTGGACTAATGAAAAACTGTTTTTT. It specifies CATSSGQGRWTNEKLFF.

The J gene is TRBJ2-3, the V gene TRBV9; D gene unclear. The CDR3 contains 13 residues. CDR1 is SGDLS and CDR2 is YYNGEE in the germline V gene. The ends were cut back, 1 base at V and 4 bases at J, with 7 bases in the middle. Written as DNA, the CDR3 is TGTGCCAGCAGCGTACTAACAGCAGATACGCAGTATTTT. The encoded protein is CASSVLTADTQYF.

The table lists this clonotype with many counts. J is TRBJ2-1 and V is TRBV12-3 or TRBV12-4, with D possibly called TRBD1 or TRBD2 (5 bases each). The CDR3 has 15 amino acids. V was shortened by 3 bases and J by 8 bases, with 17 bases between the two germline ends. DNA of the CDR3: TGTGCCAGCAGTTTTGCAGGGACGTCCGTCGATGAGCAGTTCTTC. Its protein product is CASSFAGTSVDEQFF.

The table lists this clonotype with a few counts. The CDR3 region has the DNA TGCGCCAGCAGCTTAGGCGCCAGGGGAGGCGGCACAGATACGCAGTATTTT. Protein: CASSLGARGGGTDTQYF. The rearrangement joins TRBV5-1 to TRBJ2-3; D might be TRBD1 or TRBD2, each matching 6 bases. Germline lookup yields CDR1 SGHRS and CDR2 YFSETQ. The CDR3 runs 17 residues. V dropped 2 bases and J dropped 1 base, with 17 bases sitting between them.

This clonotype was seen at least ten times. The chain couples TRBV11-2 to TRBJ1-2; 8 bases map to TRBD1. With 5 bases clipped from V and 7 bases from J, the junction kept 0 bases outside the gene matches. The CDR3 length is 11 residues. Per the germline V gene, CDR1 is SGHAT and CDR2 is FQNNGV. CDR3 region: CASSGTGGYTF. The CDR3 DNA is TGTGCCAGCAGCGGGACAGGTGGCTACACCTTC. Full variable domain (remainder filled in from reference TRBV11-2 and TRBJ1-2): EAGVAQSPRYKIIEKRQSVAFWCNPISGHATLYWYQQILGQGPKLLIQFQNNGVVDDSQLPKDRFSAERLKGVDSTLKIQPAKLEDSAVYLCASSGTGGYTFGSGTRLTVV.